These 12 T cell receptor beta chains share one sample of origin, sequenced in a study of OX40 agonist ivuxolimab in advanced cancers. Sequencing was performed with immunoSEQ multiplex PCR; in TCRdb, only in-frame clones are kept and a portion is missing. The data hold more than 65,000 clones, with approximately 88% observed a single time. Here the sequenced sample was CD4+ or CD8+ T cells sorted from blood, taken in a trial of the OX40 agonist ivuxolimab. These receptors all come from an adult with an advanced solid tumor such as melanoma, head and neck, liver or kidney cancer.

The rearrangement joins TRBV19 to TRBJ2-2; 7 nucleotides line up with TRBD1. Germline trimming cut 10 bases from V and 6 bases from J; bases unmatched to any gene: 11. This CDR3 comprises 14 residues. CDR1 is LNHDA, CDR2 SQIVND, per germline (reference sequence). This CDR3 reads CAIGRQGEPGELFF. DNA of the CDR3: TGTGCCATAGGTCGGCAGGGGGAACCCGGGGAGCTGTTTTTT.

The genes are TRBV6-6 and TRBJ2-3; tentatively, D is TRBD2 (6 bases). This CDR3 has 15 residues. V was cut by 0 bases and J by 2 bases, with 9 bases left in between. Germline V lookup: CDR1 MNHNY, CDR2 SVGAGI (reference sequence). The CDR3 DNA reads as TGTGCCAGCAGTTACTCGGGGGGTCTCACAGATACGCAGTATTTT. Its translation: CASSYSGGLTDTQYF.

The chain combines TRBV29-1 with TRBJ1-1; D gene uncertain. V lost 8 bases and J lost 0, with 13 bases in between. Germline CDR1 SQVTM, CDR2 ANQGSEA. This CDR3 has 13 amino acids. The CDR3 sequence is CSSWMAMNTEAFF. CDR3 bases: TGCAGCTCCTGGATGGCCATGAACACTGAAGCTTTCTTT.

This chain connects TRBV7-8 to TRBJ1-1; 7 nucleotides line up with TRBD1. After removal of 5 bases from V and 10 bases from J, the junction contained 10 bases not matched to a gene. The CDR3 is made up of 13 amino acids. Germline V gene sequence: CDR1 SGHVS, CDR2 FQNEAQ. CDR3 sequence: CASSPGQARVAFF. The CDR3 region has the DNA TGTGCCAGCAGCCCCGGACAGGCGAGGGTAGCTTTCTTT.

V usage is TRBV6-5 and J usage is TRBJ2-5; 7 positions match TRBD1. The CDR3 loop spans 16 amino acids. Germline V gives CDR1 MNHEY, CDR2 SVGAGI. With V trimmed by 0 bases and J by 1 base, 5 bases remained unmatched. CDR3 region: CASSYSGTVSQETQYF. In nucleotides, the CDR3 is TGTGCCAGCAGTTACTCCGGGACAGTCAGCCAAGAGACCCAGTACTTC.

The chain employs TRBV30 and TRBJ1-1; 11 nucleotides match TRBD1. CDR1 and CDR2 from the germline V gene are GTSNPN and SVGIG (reference sequence). The CDR3 runs to 15 residues. The V segment lost 7 bases and the J segment 3 bases; nucleotides outside the gene matches: 10. CDR3 protein: CASTGDRGGYTEAFF. For the CDR3, the DNA is TGTGCCTCCACGGGGGACAGGGGGGGTTACACTGAAGCTTTCTTT.

The rearrangement joins TRBV5-1 to TRBJ1-1; 8 bases are a match to TRBD1. With 0 bases clipped from V and 1 base from J, the junction kept 2 bases outside the gene matches. This CDR3 contains 15 residues. Per germline, CDR1 SGHRS and CDR2 YFSETQ. The CDR3 spells CASSLGTGRNTEAFF. The CDR3 DNA sequence: TGCGCCAGCAGCTTGGGGACAGGGCGGAACACTGAAGCTTTCTTT. Drawing the rest from reference TRBV5-1 and TRBJ1-1, the complete variable domain is KAGVTQTPRYLIKTRGQQVTLSCSPISGHRSVSWYQQTPGQGLQFLFEYFSETQRNKGNFPGRFSGRQFSNSRSEMNVSTLELGDSALYLCASSLGTGRNTEAFFGQGTRLTVV.

The chain joins TRBV6-1 to TRBJ2-2; D not certain. This CDR3 has 13 residues. CDR1 is MNHNS, CDR2 SASEGT, per germline. Trimming stripped 5 bases from V and 1 base from J, with 5 bases between. The CDR3 DNA is TGTGCCAGCAGTTCGGTGAACACCGGGGAGCTGTTTTTT. This codes for CASSSVNTGELFF.

The CDR3 spells CSVEGTGESSYEQYF. The CDR3 DNA reads as TGCAGCGTTGAAGGCACAGGGGAATCCTCCTACGAGCAGTACTTC. The chain is built from TRBV29-1 and TRBJ2-7; 7 nucleotides align to TRBD1. Trimming removed 1 base from V and 0 bases from J; junction bases left unmatched: 6. The germline CDR1 and CDR2 sequences are SQVTM and ANQGSEA. CDR3 size: 15 residues.

The rearrangement uses TRBV5-8 and TRBJ1-5; D ambiguous. There are 15 residues in the CDR3. Germline CDR1 and CDR2: SGHTS and YDEGEE. V lost 6 bases and J 3 bases, leaving 16 bases between the germline ends. In DNA form, the CDR3 reads TGTGCCAGCACCCCCCCCGCCAGCATCAATCAGCCCCAGCATTTT. It is translated as CASTPPASINQPQHF.

This sequence joins TRBV30 and TRBJ1-6; D is uncertain. The V end lost 2 bases, the J end lost 11 bases, and 10 bases lay between the germline ends. Germline V gives CDR1 GTSNPN, CDR2 SVGIG (reference sequence). This CDR3 region has 12 residues. This CDR3 reads CAWSRKSPPLHF. DNA of the CDR3: TGTGCCTGGAGTCGCAAATCACCACCCCTCCACTTT.

This clone was counted a few times. This rearrangement joins TRBV6-5 to TRBJ1-5; TRBD1 agrees at 8 bases. Germline CDR1 and CDR2: MNHEY and SVGAGI. V lost 6 bases and J lost 7; bases outside the gene matches: 8. CDR3 length: 14 residues. The CDR3 here is CASRPDRALQPQHF. The CDR3, as DNA: TGTGCCAGCAGGCCGGACAGGGCCCTACAGCCCCAGCATTTT.